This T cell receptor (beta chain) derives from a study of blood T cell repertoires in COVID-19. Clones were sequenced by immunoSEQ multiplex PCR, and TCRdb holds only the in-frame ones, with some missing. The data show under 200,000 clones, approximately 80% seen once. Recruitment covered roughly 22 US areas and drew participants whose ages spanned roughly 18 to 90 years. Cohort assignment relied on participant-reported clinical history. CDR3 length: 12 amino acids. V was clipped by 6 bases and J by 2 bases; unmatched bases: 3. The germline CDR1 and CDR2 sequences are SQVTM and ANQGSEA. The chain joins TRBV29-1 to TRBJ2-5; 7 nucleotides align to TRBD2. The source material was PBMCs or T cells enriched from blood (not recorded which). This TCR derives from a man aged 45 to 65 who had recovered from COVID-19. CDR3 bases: TGCAGCGTACTAGCGCCTCAAGAGACCCAGTACTTC. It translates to CSVLAPQETQYF.